A single sample is the source of the 29 T cell receptor beta chains below, sequenced in a study of T cell responses to AZD1222 COVID-19 vaccine. Here immunoSEQ multiplex PCR was the method, and the copy in TCRdb shows in-frame clones only, minus some. In the table there are 90,000 to 150,000 clones, approximately 90% of which are singletons. Sequences were derived from peripheral blood, sampled on day 0 of AZD1222 vaccination. These receptors all come from an adult in good health.

The V call is TRBV3-1 (or the pseudogene TRBV3-2), the J call TRBJ2-7; D might be TRBD2 (7 bases). V was trimmed by 4 bases and J by 6 bases, leaving 22 bases between them. The CDR3 loop spans 16 amino acids. Per germline, CDR1 LGHDT and CDR2 YNNKEL (reference sequence). CDR3 loop: CASSPFGRGGAGEQYF. CDR3 DNA sequence: TGTGCCAGCAGCCCCTTTGGGAGAGGGGGGGCCGGCGAGCAGTACTTC.

This clone showed up just a few times. This chain uses TRBV27 with TRBJ1-1; D is ambiguous. Trimming shortened V by 7 bases and J by 2 bases, and 17 bases separated the two germline ends. Per germline, CDR1 MNHEY and CDR2 SMNVEV (reference sequence). There are 15 residues in the CDR3. The CDR3 here is CASIPRAVGNTEAFF. DNA of the CDR3: TGTGCCAGCATTCCTCGGGCCGTCGGTAACACTGAAGCTTTCTTT.

V is TRBV24-1 and J is TRBJ2-3; D is unresolved. This CDR3 has 12 residues. Germline lookup yields CDR1 KGHDR and CDR2 SFDVKD. With 6 bases removed from V and 0 bases from J, the gap between germline ends came to 3 bases. The CDR3 nucleotides read TGTGCCACCAGTCGTAGCACAGATACGCAGTATTTT. This sequence encodes CATSRSTDTQYF.

The chain combines TRBV2 with TRBJ2-1; 11 bases are shared with TRBD2. Germline V gene lookup returns CDR1 SNHLY and CDR2 FYNNEI. The CDR3 is 15 amino acids. V lost 7 bases, J lost 5 bases, and 7 bases stayed unmatched. As DNA, the CDR3 is TGTGCCAGCACTAGACTAGCGGGACTGAACAATGAGCAGTTCTTC. Protein sequence: CASTRLAGLNNEQFF.

This clone was counted a single time. The CDR3 here is CASSLAAYNSPLHF. The CDR3 bases are TGTGCCAGCAGCTTAGCGGCCTATAATTCACCCCTCCACTTT. This sequence joins TRBV7-9 and TRBJ1-6; no reliable D call. The CDR3 sequence is 14 residues long. Germline-derived CDR1 and CDR2 are SEHNR and FQNEAQ (reference sequence). V lost 0 bases, J lost 2 bases, and 2 bases lay in between.

This chain connects TRBV14 to TRBJ2-5; D might be TRBD1 (6 bases). Germline CDR1 reads SGHDN; CDR2 reads FVKESK. V shed 3 bases and J shed 5 bases, with 16 bases lying between them. The CDR3 is 15 residues long. The CDR3 region is CASSQGAGLGETQYF. DNA of the CDR3: TGTGCCAGCAGCCAGGGGGCTGGGTTGGGGGAGACCCAGTACTTC.

This clone appeared once. The V call is TRBV7-3, the J call TRBJ1-2; weak D call: TRBD1 (5 bases). V lost 5 bases and J 4 bases, leaving 17 bases between the germline ends. The germline V gene has CDR1 SGHTA and CDR2 FQGTGA. The CDR3 is 15 amino acids. The CDR3 coding sequence is TGTGCCAGCAGCAGGGTGGCCGGGGCACCCTATGGCTACACCTTC. Translated, it gives CASSRVAGAPYGYTF.

This chain links TRBV2 with TRBJ2-1, with 9 bases fitting TRBD2. V shed 1 base, J shed 7 bases, and the junction held 8 bases outside the gene matches. The CDR3 extends over 16 amino acids. Germline CDR1 is SNHLY and CDR2 is FYNNEI. For the CDR3, the DNA is TGTGCCAGCAGTGAAGGGGTAGCGGGAGTACGGAATGAGCAGTTCTTC. It yields the protein CASSEGVAGVRNEQFF.

This clone was counted at least ten times. The V and J genes are TRBV4-2 and TRBJ2-3, with 13 bases aligning to TRBD2. Germline CDR1 reads LGHNA; CDR2 reads YNFKEQ. The CDR3 is made up of 19 amino acids. V was pared by 3 bases and J by 0 bases, with 9 bases of the junction left unmatched. The CDR3 nucleotides read TGTGCCAGCAGCCAGACTGGGACTAGCGGGACCCCTAGCACAGATACGCAGTATTTT. It is translated as CASSQTGTSGTPSTDTQYF.

This chain connects TRBV5-4 to TRBJ2-5; 13 bases are a match to TRBD2. This CDR3 has 15 amino acids. CDR1 and CDR2 from the germline V gene are SGHNT and YYREEE (reference sequence). V dropped 4 bases and J dropped 7; count of bases not matched to a gene: 7. The CDR3 nucleotides are TGTGCCAGCAGCCTGGGACTAGCGGGATTGGGGACCCAGTACTTC. Its translation is CASSLGLAGLGTQYF.

The chain carries TRBV5-8 and TRBJ2-1; 11 bases match TRBD2. This CDR3 has 16 amino acids. The V and J ends lost 6 bases and 9 bases, in that order; junction bases with no gene match: 14. CDR1 is SGHTS, CDR2 YDEGEE, per germline. The CDR3 DNA follows: TGTGCCAGCACCCGAGGGACTAGCGGTTGGGAAAGTGAGCAGTTCTTC. Protein: CASTRGTSGWESEQFF. Variable domain in full (rest from reference TRBV5-8 and TRBJ2-1): EAGVTQSPTHLIKTRGQQATLRCSPISGHTSVYWYQQALGLGLQFLLWYDEGEERNRGNFPPRFSGRQFPNYSSELNVNALELEDSALYLCASTRGTSGWESEQFFGPGTRLTVL.

This clone was seen only once. The J gene is TRBJ1-6, the V gene TRBV6-5; D is possibly TRBD1 (6 bases). CDR3 length equals 15 residues. V shed 6 bases and J shed 10 bases, with 19 bases lying between them. Germline V gene sequence: CDR1 MNHEY, CDR2 SVGAGI. The CDR3 is CASRTQSGTTSPLHF. As DNA, the CDR3 is TGTGCCAGCAGGACGCAGTCCGGGACAACCTCACCCCTCCACTTT.

The chain links TRBV30 to TRBJ2-5, with TRBD1 matching over 11 bases. The V and J ends lost 1 base and 2 bases, in that order; junction bases with no gene match: 9. Germline CDR1 reads GTSNPN; CDR2 reads SVGIG (reference sequence). The CDR3 length is 17 residues. The CDR3 bases are TGTGCCTGGAGTGACCGCGGACAGGGGGCGCGGCAAGAGACCCAGTACTTC. Translation: CAWSDRGQGARQETQYF.

The CDR3 bases are TGTGCCAGCAGTCGAGGGGAGGGGAGCGAGCAGTACTTC. It codes for CASSRGEGSEQYF. This chain uses TRBV6-5 with TRBJ2-7; 7 bases line up with TRBD2. The germline V gene encodes CDR1 MNHEY and CDR2 SVGAGI. The CDR3 is made up of 13 amino acids. The V segment lost 5 bases and the J segment 6 bases; nucleotides outside the gene matches: 7.

The chain combines TRBV24-1 with TRBJ2-3, with 10 positions matching TRBD1. CDR1 and CDR2 (germline): KGHDR, SFDVKD. CDR3 length: 16 amino acids. V trimming: 0 bases; J trimming: 4 bases; junction bases outside the gene matches: 3. The CDR3 is CATSDLGDRGPDTQYF. In DNA form, the CDR3 reads TGTGCCACCAGTGATTTGGGGGACAGGGGCCCAGATACGCAGTATTTT.

V is TRBV30 and J is TRBJ1-6; 7 bases are shared with TRBD1. The trim removed 1 base at V and 15 bases at J, leaving 12 bases unmatched. The CDR3 extends over 14 amino acids. Germline V gene data show CDR1 as GTSNPN and CDR2 as SVGIG (reference sequence). CDR3 coding DNA: TGTGCCTGGAGTGACGGTCGCGGGACAGATAACCTCCACTTT. The encoded protein is CAWSDGRGTDNLHF.

The genes are TRBV19 and TRBJ2-5, with D unresolved. This CDR3 has 14 amino acids. Trimming pared 4 bases from V and 4 bases from J, leaving 13 bases between. Germline V gives CDR1 LNHDA, CDR2 SQIVND (reference sequence). The CDR3 spells CASSTYLVSETQYF. The DNA of the CDR3 is TGTGCCAGTAGTACCTATCTAGTTTCAGAGACCCAGTACTTC.

The V and J genes are TRBV29-1 and TRBJ2-1, with TRBD1 identical over 11 bases. The V gene's germline CDR1 is SQVTM and CDR2 ANQGSEA. Trimming cost V 8 bases and J 8 bases; bases outside gene matches: 8. The CDR3 contains 13 residues. CDR3 DNA: TGCAGCACCCGAGGGACAGGGGGATATGAGCAGTTCTTC. It translates to CSTRGTGGYEQFF.

The V call is TRBV10-2, the J call TRBJ2-1, with 9 bases aligning to TRBD2. The CDR3 is made up of 14 amino acids. V lost 5 bases, J lost 10 bases, and 9 bases stayed unmatched. CDR1 WSHSY and CDR2 SAAADI come from the germline V gene. The CDR3 DNA is TGCGCCAGCAGTAACTTAGCCGGGACTAGCGAGCAGTTCTTC. Its protein product is CASSNLAGTSEQFF.

The gene calls are TRBV5-1 and TRBJ2-1; 9 nucleotides agree with TRBD2. From germline, CDR1 is SGHRS and CDR2 YFSETQ. The length of the CDR3 is 14 residues. With V trimmed by 3 bases and J by 6 bases, 4 bases remained unmatched. CDR3 protein: CASSSGTSSNEQFF. The CDR3 DNA is TGCGCCAGCAGCTCGGGGACTAGCAGCAATGAGCAGTTCTTC.

The V call is TRBV28, the J call TRBJ2-3; D possibly corresponds to TRBD2 (7 bases). Per the germline V gene, CDR1 is MDHEN and CDR2 is SYDVKM. The germline V and J ends were trimmed by 8 bases and 1 base, with 16 bases remaining between them. The CDR3 runs to 15 residues. The CDR3 protein is CASGSRGGGTDTQYF. Here the CDR3 DNA reads TGTGCCAGCGGCAGCAGAGGGGGGGGCACAGATACGCAGTATTTT.

This clone was observed a single time. The chain links TRBV6-7 to TRBJ2-1, with D possibly TRBD2 on 6 matching bases. TRBV6-7 is reported as an ORF; its role is uncertain. V dropped 0 bases and J dropped 4 bases, with 16 bases sitting between them. The CDR3 runs to 17 residues. Here the CDR3 DNA reads TGTGCCAGCAGTTACTCGATTATCCGGGAGCCTTACAATGAGCAGTTCTTC. Amino acids: CASSYSIIREPYNEQFF.

The chain recombines TRBV11-2 with TRBJ2-1; the match to TRBD2 covers 9 bases. The germline V gene encodes CDR1 SGHAT and CDR2 FQNNGV. The V gene end was trimmed by 5 bases and the J gene end by 3 bases; junction bases not matched to a gene: 14. The CDR3 runs 18 residues. The CDR3 DNA sequence: TGTGCCAGCAGCCCCCATGGCCAGCGGGAGGTTAGCTACAATGAGCAGTTCTTC. Its protein is CASSPHGQREVSYNEQFF.

The rearrangement uses TRBV6-5 and TRBJ2-7; TRBD2 matches 13 bases. This CDR3 has 14 residues. J lost 3 bases, V lost 8 bases, and 4 bases had no gene match. In germline, CDR1 is MNHEY, CDR2 SVGAGI. The CDR3 nucleotides read TGTGCCAGCGAACTAGCGGGAGGGAACTACGAGCAGTACTTC. Protein product: CASELAGGNYEQYF.

This clone was seen repeatedly, ten times or more. CDR3 coding DNA: TGTGCCAGCAGCCAACACATAAACTATGGCTACACCTTC. It yields the protein CASSQHINYGYTF. This sequence joins TRBV14 and TRBJ1-2; D call uncertain. Trimming took 2 bases from V and 2 from J, leaving 6 bases between them. CDR1 is SGHDN, CDR2 FVKESK, per germline. The CDR3 loop spans 13 amino acids.

The chain links TRBV18 to TRBJ2-7, with D perhaps matching TRBD2 (6 bases). Deletions cut 6 bases from V and 3 bases from J, with 12 bases between. CDR1 and CDR2 (germline): KGHSH, LQKENI. The CDR3 consists of 13 residues. CDR3 protein: CASSSQEGYEQYF. CDR3 DNA sequence: TGTGCCAGCTCCTCTCAGGAGGGCTACGAGCAGTACTTC.

The chain employs TRBV24-1 and TRBJ2-5; 7 positions agree with TRBD1. The V gene's germline CDR1 is KGHDR and CDR2 SFDVKD. V dropped 3 bases and J dropped 3; count of bases not matched to a gene: 6. This CDR3 has 15 residues. The CDR3: CATSDRQGGKETQYF. For the CDR3, the DNA is TGTGCCACCAGTGATAGACAGGGTGGGAAAGAGACCCAGTACTTC.

The chain combines TRBV27 with TRBJ2-2, with D possibly being TRBD1 (6 bases). Trimming removed 4 bases from V and 3 bases from J, with 21 bases in between. The CDR3 covers 18 residues. CDR1 and CDR2 (germline): MNHEY, SMNVEV (reference sequence). CDR3 protein: CASSSNIPSGTYTGELFF. The CDR3 region has the DNA TGTGCCAGCAGTTCCAATATACCCTCCGGGACATACACCGGGGAGCTGTTTTTT.

The CDR3 DNA is TGTGCCACCAGTGATCGCCGGGACAGGGGCCTCCAAGAGACCCAGTACTTC. Encoded protein: CATSDRRDRGLQETQYF. This chain connects TRBV24-1 to TRBJ2-5; 10 bases fit TRBD1. The germline V gene has CDR1 KGHDR and CDR2 SFDVKD. The V segment lost 3 bases and the J segment 1 base; nucleotides outside the gene matches: 7. The CDR3 spans 17 residues.